The 29 T cell receptor beta chains in this list originate from one sample, sequenced in a study of primary melanoma T cells and metastatic recurrence. Repertoires were generated with immunoSEQ multiplex PCR, while TCRdb's copy carries only in-frame clones and drops some. Here the sample spans around 770 clones, approximately 73% being singletons. The sequenced material came from melanoma tumor tissue. All receptors come from a human donor with melanoma.

In its sample, this clone was seen a few times. J is TRBJ2-7 and V is TRBV29-1; possibly TRBD1 or TRBD2 for D (7 bases each). V lost 6 bases, J lost 4 bases, and 19 bases lay in between. This CDR3 has 14 amino acids. Germline CDR1 is SQVTM and CDR2 is ANQGSEA. In nucleotides, the CDR3 is TGCAGCGTAGAGGAAGGCAGGGGGGGGTACGAGCAGTACTTC. The encoded protein is CSVEEGRGGYEQYF.

This sequence joins TRBV7-6 and TRBJ1-1, with 7 bases that match TRBD1. V gave up 5 bases and J gave up 1 base; unmatched junction bases: 4. The CDR3 covers 14 residues. Germline CDR1 reads SGHVS; CDR2 reads FNYEAQ. The CDR3 DNA sequence: TGTGCCAGCAGCCGGACAGGCTCGAACACTGAAGCTTTCTTT. Its protein product is CASSRTGSNTEAFF.

The chain combines TRBV19 with TRBJ1-1, with D perhaps matching TRBD1 (6 bases). Trimming pared 11 bases from V and 4 bases from J, leaving 17 bases between. From germline, CDR1 is LNHDA and CDR2 SQIVND (reference sequence). The CDR3 is 13 amino acids. The CDR3 bases are TGTGCCTCTCACGACAGGTTGGTCACTGAAGCTTTCTTT. Amino acid sequence: CASHDRLVTEAFF.

This chain links TRBV28 with TRBJ2-7, with D perhaps TRBD2 (6 bases). This CDR3 is 14 amino acids long. Trimming took 6 bases from V and 2 from J, leaving 14 bases between them. Germline values: CDR1 MDHEN, CDR2 SYDVKM. DNA for the CDR3: TGTGCCAGCAGGGGAGGAGGGAGTACCTACGAGCAGTACTTC. It yields the protein CASRGGGSTYEQYF.

The chain links TRBV28 to TRBJ1-1; perhaps TRBD1 as D (5 bases). The V and J ends lost 6 bases and 8 bases respectively, with 13 bases between them. The CDR3 spans 12 residues. Germline values: CDR1 MDHEN, CDR2 SYDVKM. Written as DNA, the CDR3 is TGTGCCAGCAGCCTAAACGCAGGGGAAGCTTTCTTT. This encodes CASSLNAGEAFF.

This chain uses TRBV19 with TRBJ1-5; D is ambiguous. The V gene lost 3 bases and the J gene lost 4 bases, with 10 bases spanning the gap. Germline loops: CDR1 LNHDA, CDR2 SQIVND (reference sequence). This CDR3 comprises 14 residues. The CDR3 nucleotides are TGTGCCAGTAGTATTAGCTGGGGTAATCAGCCCCAGCATTTT. It is translated as CASSISWGNQPQHF. The full variable domain, in which reference TRBV19 and TRBJ1-5 provide the parts outside the CDR3, is DGGITQSPKYLFRKEGQNVTLSCEQNLNHDAMYWYRQDPGQGLRLIYYSQIVNDFQKGDIAEGYSVSREKKESFPLTVTSAQKNPTAFYLCASSISWGNQPQHFGDGTRLSIL.

This clone was detected once. This chain links TRBV6-8 with TRBJ1-3; D is ambiguous. The CDR3 length is 14 residues. Trimming removed 7 bases at V and 0 bases at J, with 10 bases between. Germline CDR1 and CDR2: MNHGY and SAAAGT. The CDR3 region has the DNA TGTGCCAGCACTAGGGTCCACTCTGGAAACACCATATATTTT. Protein product: CASTRVHSGNTIYF.

This chain links TRBV6-8 with TRBJ2-1; the match to TRBD1 covers 11 bases. V lost 10 bases and J lost 14; bases outside the gene matches: 13. The CDR3 length is 13 residues. The V gene's germline CDR1 is MNHGY and CDR2 SAAAGT. CDR3 region: CATLWTGGGQEFF. As DNA, the CDR3 is TGTGCCACCCTTTGGACAGGGGGCGGCCAGGAGTTCTTC.

V and J are TRBV28 and TRBJ1-5; no reliable D call. V dropped 1 base and J dropped 3 bases, with 13 bases sitting between them. The CDR3 has 16 residues. Germline V gene lookup returns CDR1 MDHEN and CDR2 SYDVKM. The CDR3 DNA is TGTGCCAGCAGTTTATTTCCCTCTAGCTCCAATCAGCCCCAGCATTTT. The encoded protein is CASSLFPSSSNQPQHF.

J is TRBJ2-1 and V is TRBV6-8; 10 bases align to TRBD2. The ends lost 6 bases at V and 1 base at J; junction bases unmatched: 6. The CDR3 contains 16 residues. Per germline, CDR1 MNHGY and CDR2 SAAAGT. The CDR3 nucleotides are TGTGCCAGCAGCCGAGCGGGAGGGATGTCCTACAATGAGCAGTTCTTC. Amino acid sequence: CASSRAGGMSYNEQFF.

Of note for this clone: One junction end disagrees with the germline gene, perhaps due to a read error. The rearrangement joins TRBV7-6 to TRBJ2-3; 10 positions match TRBD2. The CDR3 covers 15 residues. Germline V gene lookup returns CDR1 SGHVS and CDR2 FNYEAQ. This CDR3 is CASSFGLAATDTQYF. The CDR3 nucleotides are TGTGCTAGCAGCTTTGGACTAGCGGCCACAGATACGCAGTATTTT.

This clone was seen a single time. The chain carries TRBV5-1 and TRBJ2-3, with D possibly being TRBD2 (5 bases). The CDR3 sequence is 16 residues long. V was trimmed by 4 bases and J by 0 bases, leaving 15 bases between them. Germline V gives CDR1 SGHRS, CDR2 YFSETQ. Here the CDR3 reads CASSLGRTSSTDTQYF. CDR3 DNA: TGCGCCAGCAGCCTAGGGCGGACTTCTAGCACAGATACGCAGTATTTT.

The chain has TRBV29-1 and TRBJ2-6; D gene unclear. CDR3 size: 13 residues. The V and J ends lost 4 bases and 0 bases respectively, with 4 bases between them. Germline CDR1 SQVTM, CDR2 ANQGSEA. CDR3 bases: TGCAGCGTTGCCGGCTCTGGGGCCAACGTCCTGACTTTC. Protein: CSVAGSGANVLTF. Filled out from reference TRBV29-1 and TRBJ2-6, the complete variable domain reads SAVISQKPSRDICQRGTSLTIQCQVDSQVTMMFWYRQQPGQSLTLIATANQGSEATYESGFVIDKFPISRPNLTFSTLTVSNMSPEDSSIYLCSVAGSGANVLTFGAGSRLTVL.

This clone has a single count. The chain carries TRBV29-1 and TRBJ2-5; 14 nucleotides line up with TRBD2. The germline V gene encodes CDR1 SQVTM and CDR2 ANQGSEA. V shed 4 bases and J 4 bases; nucleotides not matched to a gene: 8. The CDR3 loop spans 16 amino acids. The CDR3 sequence: CSVGGGTSGSLETQYF. In DNA form, the CDR3 reads TGCAGCGTTGGCGGTGGGACTAGCGGGAGCCTAGAGACCCAGTACTTC.

This clone has a handful of counts. The chain uses TRBV9 and TRBJ2-1, with 10 nucleotides matching TRBD2. This CDR3 region has 14 residues. The germline V gene encodes CDR1 SGDLS and CDR2 YYNGEE. V gave up 4 bases and J gave up 15 bases; unmatched junction bases: 13. This chain's CDR3 is CASSPQGSGRAPFF. For the CDR3, the DNA is TGTGCCAGCAGCCCCCAGGGGAGCGGGAGGGCCCCGTTCTTC.

The chain combines TRBV11-3 with TRBJ1-2; TRBD1 matches 10 bases. The CDR3 is 17 residues long. The germline CDR1 and CDR2 sequences are SGHNT and YENEEA. V shed 4 bases and J 2 bases; nucleotides not matched to a gene: 10. The DNA for the CDR3 is TGTGCCAGCAGCTCCGGAACCGGGACAGGGGCAAACTATGGCTACACCTTC. Translated, it gives CASSSGTGTGANYGYTF.

The chain has TRBV5-1 and TRBJ2-1; TRBD2 matches at 10 bases. Unmatched junction bases numbered 8, after V lost 0 bases and J lost 8 bases. Germline assignment: CDR1 SGHRS and CDR2 YFSETQ. The CDR3 loop spans 16 amino acids. CDR3 region: CASSLGRTSGSDEQFF. The CDR3 coding sequence is TGCGCCAGCAGCTTGGGAAGGACTAGCGGTTCCGATGAGCAGTTCTTC.

The chain uses TRBV6-1 and TRBJ2-6, with D unresolved. This CDR3 comprises 19 residues. V lost 1 base and J lost 5, with 21 bases in between. Per germline, CDR1 MNHNS and CDR2 SASEGT. The CDR3 protein is CASSEGTRMLGSRANVLTF. The DNA for the CDR3 is TGTGCCAGCAGTGAAGGCACAAGGATGTTGGGGTCTAGGGCCAACGTCCTGACTTTC.

J is TRBJ2-7 and V is TRBV15, with D perhaps TRBD1 (6 bases). V shed 3 bases and J shed 2 bases, with 14 bases lying between them. This CDR3 contains 15 residues. Germline CDR1 and CDR2: LNHNV and YYDKDF (reference sequence). The CDR3 DNA reads TGTGCCACCAGCAGGAACCGGGACAAACCCTACGAGCAGTACTTC. Translated, it gives CATSRNRDKPYEQYF. The full variable domain, its missing parts supplied by reference TRBV15 and TRBJ2-7, is DAMVIQNPRYQVTQFGKPVTLSCSQTLNHNVMYWYQQKSSQAPKLLFHYYDKDFNNEADTPDNFQSRRPNTSFCFLDIRSPGLGDTAMYLCATSRNRDKPYEQYFGPGTRLTVT.

The chain recombines TRBV5-1 with TRBJ2-2; TRBD1 matches 8 bases. Germline V gives CDR1 SGHRS, CDR2 YFSETQ. The CDR3 is made up of 15 amino acids. V was clipped by 2 bases and J by 4 bases; unmatched bases: 4. In DNA, the CDR3 is TGCGCCAGCAGCTTCAGGACAGGGAGCACCGGGGAGCTGTTTTTT. This gives the protein CASSFRTGSTGELFF.

The CDR3 reads CASSLGRRGGETQYF. CDR3 nucleotide sequence: TGCGCCAGCAGCTTGGGGCGCAGGGGCGGGGAGACCCAGTACTTC. The gene calls are TRBV5-1 and TRBJ2-5; D is perhaps TRBD1 (6 bases). Germline V gene data show CDR1 as SGHRS and CDR2 as YFSETQ. The CDR3 has 15 residues. V was clipped by 0 bases and J by 5 bases, with 14 bases between them.

Regarding this clone: A junction end diverges from the germline sequence, so it may reflect a read error. V gene TRBV15 combines with J gene TRBJ2-1, with D possibly matching TRBD2 (6 bases). The CDR3 consists of 16 residues. CDR1 and CDR2 from the germline V gene are LNHNV and YYDKDF (reference sequence). CDR3 sequence (DNA): TGTGCCATCAGCAGAGTTACAGCTCGGGGGAACAATGAGCAGTTCTTC. It specifies CAISRVTARGNNEQFF.

V and J are TRBV6-8 and TRBJ2-6; D is uncertain. The CDR3 has 13 residues. V was cut by 5 bases and J by 1 base, with 3 bases left in between. Germline V gene lookup returns CDR1 MNHGY and CDR2 SAAAGT. CDR3 DNA: TGTGCCAGCAGTGTTTCTGGGGCCAACGTCCTGACTTTC. Translating it yields CASSVSGANVLTF.

By sample share, this clone is large. J is TRBJ2-7 and V is TRBV14, with 9 bases identical to TRBD1. Germline CDR1 SGHDN, CDR2 FVKESK. The CDR3 sequence is 15 residues long. V lost 4 bases and J lost 6; bases outside the gene matches: 10. The CDR3 nucleotides read TGTGCCAGCAGCCCACCGGGACAGGGTCTTTTCGAGCAGTACTTC. Amino acid sequence: CASSPPGQGLFEQYF. Together with reference TRBV14 and TRBJ2-7, the CDR3 gives the full variable domain: EAGVTQFPSHSVIEKGQTVTLRCDPISGHDNLYWYRRVMGKEIKFLLHFVKESKQDESGMPNNRFLAERTGGTYSTLKVQPAELEDSGVYFCASSPPGQGLFEQYFGPGTRLTVT.

The chain recombines TRBV6-8 with TRBJ1-1; D gene unclear. The CDR3 has 14 amino acids. V was cut by 4 bases and J by 0 bases, with 9 bases left in between. Per the germline V gene, CDR1 is MNHGY and CDR2 is SAAAGT. In nucleotides, the CDR3 is TGTGCCAGCAGTTCCTCGACACTGAACACTGAAGCTTTCTTT. Translating gives CASSSSTLNTEAFF.

This chain connects TRBV23-1 to TRBJ2-1, with 8 bases identical to TRBD2. TRBV23-1 is noted as an ORF with a role that remains uncertain. V shed 6 bases and J 8 bases; nucleotides not matched to a gene: 6. CDR3 size: 13 residues. The CDR3: CASSPPGGDEQFF. CDR3 sequence (DNA): TGCGCCAGCAGCCCTCCCGGGGGGGATGAGCAGTTCTTC.

The rearrangement links TRBV30 to TRBJ2-7, with D hard to call. The CDR3 has 14 amino acids. Germline V gene data show CDR1 as GTSNPN and CDR2 as SVGIG (reference sequence). Trimming took 0 bases from V and 0 from J, leaving 9 bases between them. DNA for the CDR3: TGTGCCTGGAGTGTACGTCGGAGCTCCTACGAGCAGTACTTC. As protein: CAWSVRRSSYEQYF.

The V call is TRBV30, the J call TRBJ1-1; D is uncertain. The germline V and J ends were trimmed by 0 bases and 3 bases, with 11 bases remaining between them. The CDR3 runs 14 residues. The V gene's germline CDR1 is GTSNPN and CDR2 SVGIG (reference sequence). The CDR3 nucleotides read TGTGCCTGGAGTGTTGTGGTGAGGGACACTGAAGCTTTCTTT. Its translation is CAWSVVVRDTEAFF.

The table lists this clone with a count of one. The V gene is TRBV30, the J gene TRBJ1-3; the match to TRBD1 covers 7 bases. The germline gives CDR1 GTSNPN, CDR2 SVGIG (reference sequence). CDR3 length equals 17 residues. Trimming cost V 2 bases and J 1 base; bases outside gene matches: 11. The CDR3 DNA reads as TGTGCCTGGAGTTATACGACAGGGTCAATGTCTGGAAACACCATATATTTT. It codes for CAWSYTTGSMSGNTIYF.